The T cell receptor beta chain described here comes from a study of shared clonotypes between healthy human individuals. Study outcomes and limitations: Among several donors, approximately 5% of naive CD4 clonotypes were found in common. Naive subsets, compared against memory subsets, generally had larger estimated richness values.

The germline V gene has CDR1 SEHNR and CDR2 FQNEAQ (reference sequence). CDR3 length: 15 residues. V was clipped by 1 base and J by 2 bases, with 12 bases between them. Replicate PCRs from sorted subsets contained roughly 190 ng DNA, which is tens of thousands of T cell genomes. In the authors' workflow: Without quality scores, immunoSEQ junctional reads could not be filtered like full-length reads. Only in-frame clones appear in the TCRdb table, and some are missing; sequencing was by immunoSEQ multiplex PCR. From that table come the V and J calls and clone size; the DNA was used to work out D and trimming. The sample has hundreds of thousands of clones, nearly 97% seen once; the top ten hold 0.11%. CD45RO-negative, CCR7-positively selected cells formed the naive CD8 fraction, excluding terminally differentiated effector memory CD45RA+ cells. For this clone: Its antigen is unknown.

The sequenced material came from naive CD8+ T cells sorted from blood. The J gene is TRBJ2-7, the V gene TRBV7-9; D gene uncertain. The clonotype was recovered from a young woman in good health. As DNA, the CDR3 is TGTGCCAGCAGCTTAGGTGATAGACTCCCCTACGAGCAGTACTTC. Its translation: CASSLGDRLPYEQYF. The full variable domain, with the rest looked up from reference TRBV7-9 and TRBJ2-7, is DTGVSQNPRHKITKRGQNVTFRCDPISEHNRLYWYRQTLGQGPEFLTYFQNEAQLEKSRLLSDRFSAERPKGSFSTLEIQRTEQGDSAMYLCASSLGDRLPYEQYFGPGTRLTVT.